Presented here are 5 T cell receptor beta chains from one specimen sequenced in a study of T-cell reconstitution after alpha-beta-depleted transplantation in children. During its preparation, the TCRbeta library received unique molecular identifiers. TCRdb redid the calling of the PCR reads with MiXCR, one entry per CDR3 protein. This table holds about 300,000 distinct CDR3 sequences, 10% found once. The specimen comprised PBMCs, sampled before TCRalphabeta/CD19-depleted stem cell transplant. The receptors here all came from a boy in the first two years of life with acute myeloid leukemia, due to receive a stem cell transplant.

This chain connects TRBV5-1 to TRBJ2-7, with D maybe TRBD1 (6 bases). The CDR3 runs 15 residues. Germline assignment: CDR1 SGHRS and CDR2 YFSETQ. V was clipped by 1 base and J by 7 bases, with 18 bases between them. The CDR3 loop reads CASSLQDRRPEEQYF. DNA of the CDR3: TGCGCCAGCAGCTTGCAAGACAGGCGTCCAGAGGAGCAGTACTTC.

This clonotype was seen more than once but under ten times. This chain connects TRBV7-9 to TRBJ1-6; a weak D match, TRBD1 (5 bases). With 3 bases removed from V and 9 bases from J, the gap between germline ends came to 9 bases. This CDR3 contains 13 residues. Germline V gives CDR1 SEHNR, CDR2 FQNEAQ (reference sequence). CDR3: CASSFGQGSPLHF. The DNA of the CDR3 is TGTGCCAGCAGCTTTGGGCAGGGTTCACCCCTCCACTTT.

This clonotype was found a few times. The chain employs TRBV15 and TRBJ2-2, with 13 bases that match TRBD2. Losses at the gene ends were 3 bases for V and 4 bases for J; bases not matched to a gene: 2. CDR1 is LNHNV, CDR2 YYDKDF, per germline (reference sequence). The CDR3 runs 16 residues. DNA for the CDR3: TGTGCCACCAGCAGGGGACTAGCGGGATCCACCGGGGAGCTGTTTTTT. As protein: CATSRGLAGSTGELFF.

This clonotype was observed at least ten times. The CDR3 bases are TGTGCCAGCAGTGAATTTGAAGGGAGACCCTACGAGCAGTACTTC. It translates to CASSEFEGRPYEQYF. V gene TRBV25-1 combines with J gene TRBJ2-7; TRBD2 might be the D (5 bases). There are 15 residues in the CDR3. Germline CDR1 MGHDK, CDR2 SYGVNS. Trimming took 1 base from V and 2 from J, leaving 12 bases between them.

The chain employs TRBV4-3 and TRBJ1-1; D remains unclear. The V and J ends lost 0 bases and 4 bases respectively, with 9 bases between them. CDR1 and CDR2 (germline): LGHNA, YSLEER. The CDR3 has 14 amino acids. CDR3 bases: TGCGCCAGCAGCCAAGATCACGTAGGCACTGAAGCTTTCTTT. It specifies CASSQDHVGTEAFF.